These 25 T cell receptor beta chains came from one sample sequenced in a study of shared clonotypes between healthy human individuals (dated by TCRdb to the early 2020s). Library preparation employed the immunoSEQ multiplex PCR assay. In its TCRdb copy, this immuneACCESS table keeps in-frame sequences only and misses some clones. Where compared with another copy, unresolved V genes explain less than half of these, and the others have no known cause. This sample has some 490,000 clones in its table, and roughly 80% of those were observed once. Of the sample, approximately 12% falls within the top ten clones. The sequenced sample was PBMCs. These receptor sequences come from a woman in her forties in good health. Some clones in this sample may be carry-over from other donors' samples.

The chain has TRBV28 and TRBJ1-1, with D possibly matching TRBD1 (5 bases). The length of the CDR3 is 15 residues. Germline values: CDR1 MDHEN, CDR2 SYDVKM. The V end was cut by 3 bases, the J end by 0 bases, with 11 bases between. This CDR3 is CASSFLGALNTEAFF. CDR3 bases: TGTGCCAGCAGTTTCCTAGGGGCCTTGAACACTGAAGCTTTCTTT.

The chain carries TRBV10-2 and TRBJ2-3; 13 positions agree with TRBD2. With 6 bases clipped from V and 1 base from J, the junction kept 4 bases outside the gene matches. CDR3 size: 16 residues. Germline V gene lookup returns CDR1 WSHSY and CDR2 SAAADI. Written as DNA, the CDR3 is TGCGCCAGCAGGGATGGACTAGCGGGAGGCACAGATACGCAGTATTTT. It is translated as CASRDGLAGGTDTQYF.

The chain couples TRBV5-1 to TRBJ2-6; TRBD2 matches 7 bases. The length of the CDR3 is 17 residues. J gave up 1 base and V 1 base, and 5 bases lay outside the gene matches. Germline V gene sequence: CDR1 SGHRS, CDR2 YFSETQ. The chain's CDR3 is CASSLTPGGSGANVLTF. CDR3 DNA: TGCGCCAGCAGCTTGACCCCCGGGGGGTCTGGGGCCAACGTCCTGACTTTC. Looking up the rest from reference TRBV5-1 and TRBJ2-6 gives the full variable domain: KAGVTQTPRYLIKTRGQQVTLSCSPISGHRSVSWYQQTPGQGLQFLFEYFSETQRNKGNFPGRFSGRQFSNSRSEMNVSTLELGDSALYLCASSLTPGGSGANVLTFGAGSRLTVL.

Regarding this clone: This likely reflects a read error, since a far larger clone is one base away. Other DNA sequences in the same sample also yield this CDR3. The chain employs TRBV4-1 and TRBJ2-6, with D possibly being TRBD1 (5 bases). The CDR3 runs 14 residues. CDR1 and CDR2 (germline): MGHRA, YSYEKL. CDR3 coding DNA: TGCGCCAGCAGCCAAGATTCTGGGGCCAACGTCCTAACTTTC. This sequence encodes CASSQDSGANVLTF.

The chain combines TRBV19 with TRBJ1-1; D gene unclear. The CDR3 is 11 amino acids. Germline V gives CDR1 LNHDA, CDR2 SQIVND (reference sequence). V shed 3 bases and J shed 8 bases, with 7 bases lying between them. This CDR3 is CASSIRGEAFF. In nucleotides, the CDR3 is TGTGCCAGTAGTATCCGCGGGGAAGCTTTCTTT. Based on the CDR3 plus reference TRBV19 and TRBJ1-1, the full variable domain is DGGITQSPKYLFRKEGQNVTLSCEQNLNHDAMYWYRQDPGQGLRLIYYSQIVNDFQKGDIAEGYSVSREKKESFPLTVTSAQKNPTAFYLCASSIRGEAFFGQGTRLTVV.

A word on this clone: Given a much more abundant clone one base away, this may be a read error. Other nucleotide sequences in the sample specify the same CDR3. This sequence joins TRBV7-9 and TRBJ1-1, with 9 bases fitting TRBD1. CDR3 size: 14 residues. CDR1 and CDR2 from the germline V gene are SEHNR and FQNEAQ (reference sequence). Losses at the gene ends were 4 bases for V and 2 bases for J; bases not matched to a gene: 2. The CDR3 is CASSSGQGNTEAFF. CDR3 nucleotides: TGTGCCAGCAGCTCGGGACAGGGTAACACTGAAGCTTTCTTT.

The J gene is TRBJ1-1, the V gene TRBV29-1; weak D call: TRBD1 (6 bases). CDR3 length: 14 residues. Germline values: CDR1 SQVTM, CDR2 ANQGSEA. Trimming pared 2 bases from V and 4 bases from J, leaving 14 bases between. The CDR3 region has the DNA TGCAGCGTTGAACCGGGACACGAGACCACTGAAGCTTTCTTT. Amino acid sequence: CSVEPGHETTEAFF.

This clone showed up just once. The chain uses TRBV11-3 and TRBJ2-1; 7 bases agree with TRBD1. The V and J ends lost 0 bases and 5 bases, in that order; junction bases with no gene match: 4. The length of the CDR3 is 15 residues. Germline V CDR1 and CDR2: SGHNT, YENEEA. The CDR3 region has the DNA TGTGCCAGCAGCTTAGAAGGACAGGTCCACAATGAGCAGTTCTTC. Amino acids: CASSLEGQVHNEQFF.

A single count supports this clone. This chain uses TRBV11-2 with TRBJ2-7, with 13 bases matching TRBD2. Trimming cost V 5 bases and J 5 bases; bases outside gene matches: 6. The CDR3 length is 15 residues. The germline V gene has CDR1 SGHAT and CDR2 FQNNGV. The CDR3 is CASSRTSGSSNEQYF. CDR3 bases: TGTGCCAGCAGCCGGACTAGCGGGAGTTCCAACGAGCAGTACTTC. The complete variable domain, with remaining parts taken from reference TRBV11-2 and TRBJ2-7, reads EAGVAQSPRYKIIEKRQSVAFWCNPISGHATLYWYQQILGQGPKLLIQFQNNGVVDDSQLPKDRFSAERLKGVDSTLKIQPAKLEDSAVYLCASSRTSGSSNEQYFGPGTRLTVT.

The sample holds many counts of this clone. This chain uses TRBV5-4 with TRBJ1-6; a possible D gene is TRBD1 (5 bases). The V end lost 4 bases, the J end lost 3 bases, and 11 bases lay between the germline ends. CDR1 is SGHNT, CDR2 YYREEE, per germline (reference sequence). The CDR3 totals 15 residues. The CDR3 spells CASSRDPNYNSPLHF. The CDR3 nucleotides read TGTGCCAGCAGCCGGGACCCTAACTATAATTCACCCCTCCACTTT.

The chain joins TRBV10-2 to TRBJ2-3; maybe TRBD1 (5 bases). Trimming cost V 7 bases and J 4 bases, with 12 bases left between them. Germline assignment: CDR1 WSHSY and CDR2 SAAADI. The CDR3 has 13 amino acids. The CDR3 is CASTAGFADTQYF. The CDR3 DNA is TGCGCCAGCACGGCAGGGTTCGCAGATACGCAGTATTTT.

The CDR3 reads CAIQNRESYEQYF. DNA for the CDR3: TGTGCCATCCAAAACAGGGAATCCTACGAGCAGTACTTC. The V gene is TRBV10-3, the J gene TRBJ2-7, with D possibly being TRBD1 (6 bases). V lost 8 bases and J 1 base, leaving 12 bases between the germline ends. This CDR3 is built from 13 residues. Germline V CDR1 and CDR2: ENHRY, SYGVKD.

The chain employs TRBV4-1 and TRBJ2-7; tentative D call: TRBD1 (6 bases). CDR1 and CDR2 from the germline V gene are MGHRA and YSYEKL. The CDR3 totals 13 residues. Trimming pared 4 bases from V and 6 bases from J, leaving 13 bases between. The CDR3 sequence: CASSLQQGGEQYF. The CDR3 DNA reads as TGCGCCAGCAGCCTACAACAGGGCGGCGAGCAGTACTTC.

As DNA, the CDR3 is TGTGCCAGTAATAACAGGGATTTTGAGACCCAGTACTTC. This translates into CASNNRDFETQYF. V gene TRBV19 combines with J gene TRBJ2-5, with D maybe TRBD1 (6 bases). The CDR3 is made up of 13 amino acids. V lost 7 bases and J lost 5, with 14 bases in between. Germline CDR1 is LNHDA and CDR2 is SQIVND (reference sequence).

This clone is a singleton in its sample. A far larger clone is a single base away, which makes a read error likely. The chain uses TRBV4-2 and TRBJ2-7, with D tentatively TRBD1 or TRBD2 (5 bases each). Germline lookup yields CDR1 LGHNA and CDR2 YNFKEQ. CDR3 size: 16 residues. The CDR3 protein is CARSQDEGQGVDEQYF. As DNA, the CDR3 is TGTGCCCGCAGCCAAGACGAGGGGCAGGGCGTCGACGAGCAGTACTTC.

About this clone: At one boundary the junction diverges from the germline segment, which might be a read error. The chain is built from TRBV7-9 and TRBJ2-1, with TRBD2 matching over 10 bases. The germline V gene has CDR1 SEHNR and CDR2 FQNEAQ (reference sequence). The CDR3 is made up of 15 amino acids. The CDR3 coding sequence is TGTGCCAGCAGCGTAGCCCTAGCGGGAGTCGTCGAGCAGTTCTTC. Encoded protein: CASSVALAGVVEQFF.

This clone is a singleton in its sample. The CDR3 nucleotides read TGTGCCAGCAGCCTGTCGGGTAGCGGGAGTCACGAGCAGTACTTC. Encoded protein: CASSLSGSGSHEQYF. V and J are TRBV5-4 and TRBJ2-7; 9 bases line up with TRBD2. Trimming took 4 bases from V and 5 from J; bases not matched to a gene: 10. The CDR3 runs to 15 residues. Germline-derived CDR1 and CDR2 are SGHNT and YYREEE (reference sequence).

Only a few counts were recorded for this clone. A far larger clone is a single base away, which makes a read error likely. V usage is TRBV6-1 and J usage is TRBJ2-7; D may be TRBD1 (7 bases). The V and J ends lost 11 bases and 5 bases respectively, with 19 bases between them. This CDR3 has 13 amino acids. CDR1 MNHNS and CDR2 SASEGT come from the germline V gene. CDR3 DNA: TGTGCCGGCATGACCGGAGGGGGCGACGAGCAGTACTTC. Protein sequence: CAGMTGGGDEQYF.

J is TRBJ1-2 and V is TRBV5-6, with D maybe TRBD1 (6 bases). From germline, CDR1 is SGHDT and CDR2 YYEEEE. The CDR3 is 16 residues long. Trimming left V 0 bases short and J 2 bases short, with 14 bases between. As DNA, the CDR3 is TGTGCCAGCAGCTTGGTTGCAGGGGCGGGAAACTATGGCTACACCTTC. Translating it yields CASSLVAGAGNYGYTF.

This chain connects TRBV19 to TRBJ1-3; the D gene is possibly TRBD1 (5 bases). The CDR3 is made up of 17 amino acids. V gave up 3 bases and J gave up 0 bases, with 15 bases separating them. The germline V gene encodes CDR1 LNHDA and CDR2 SQIVND (reference sequence). The CDR3 sequence is CASSIERGHSSGNTIYF. The CDR3 DNA follows: TGTGCCAGTAGTATCGAAAGGGGCCATAGCTCTGGAAACACCATATATTTT. Full variable domain (remainder filled in from reference TRBV19 and TRBJ1-3): DGGITQSPKYLFRKEGQNVTLSCEQNLNHDAMYWYRQDPGQGLRLIYYSQIVNDFQKGDIAEGYSVSREKKESFPLTVTSAQKNPTAFYLCASSIERGHSSGNTIYFGEGSWLTVV.

The CDR3 bases are TGTGCCAGCGACAACGTGCGGCAGGCGGTGTACGAGCAGTACTTC. It encodes CASDNVRQAVYEQYF. V and J are TRBV6-1 and TRBJ2-7; D ambiguous. V lost 8 bases, J lost 4 bases, and 21 bases lay in between. Germline CDR1 reads MNHNS; CDR2 reads SASEGT. This CDR3 has 15 residues.

The chain combines TRBV5-6 with TRBJ2-7; 15 bases line up with TRBD2. Losses at the gene ends were 6 bases for V and 0 bases for J; bases not matched to a gene: 7. Germline V gene data show CDR1 as SGHDT and CDR2 as YYEEEE. The CDR3 totals 17 residues. CDR3 nucleotides: TGTGCCAGCACCTTTGGACTAGCGGGAGGGAGCTCCTACGAGCAGTACTTC. Encoded protein: CASTFGLAGGSSYEQYF.

The chain recombines TRBV29-1 with TRBJ1-1, with no clear D. Looked up from germline, CDR1 is SQVTM and CDR2 is ANQGSEA. Trimming took 3 bases from V and 0 from J, leaving 14 bases between them. This CDR3 comprises 15 residues. The CDR3 loop is CSVEEPRVLNTEAFF. The CDR3 nucleotides are TGCAGCGTTGAGGAACCACGAGTTTTGAACACTGAAGCTTTCTTT.

The chain recombines TRBV28 with TRBJ2-2, with 9 positions matching TRBD1. The CDR3 length is 16 residues. Losses at the gene ends were 1 base for V and 6 bases for J; bases not matched to a gene: 6. CDR1 and CDR2 (germline): MDHEN, SYDVKM. The CDR3 is CASSLYGQGKAGELFF. In DNA, the CDR3 is TGTGCCAGCAGTTTATATGGACAGGGGAAGGCCGGGGAGCTGTTTTTT.

The chain employs TRBV6-1 and TRBJ1-5; D perhaps matches TRBD1 (5 bases). Germline V gene sequence: CDR1 MNHNS, CDR2 SASEGT. V was trimmed by 4 bases and J by 2 bases, leaving 18 bases between them. The CDR3 runs 17 residues. The CDR3 sequence is CASSGSRQGEGNQPQHF. The CDR3 DNA reads TGTGCCAGCAGTGGGTCCCGTCAGGGAGAGGGCAATCAGCCCCAGCATTTT.